The T cell receptor beta chain described here comes from a study of PD-L1 blockade in urothelial cancer. V was shortened by 2 bases and J by 2 bases, with 10 bases between the two germline ends. Germline-derived CDR1 and CDR2 are WNHNN and SYGVQD (reference sequence). This CDR3 contains 14 residues. Noted time point: pretreatment peripheral blood. Samples spanned pretreatment and treatment, with 1 to 8 time points per patient. Sequencing used immunoSEQ multiplex PCR; TCRdb keeps in-frame clones, though not all of them. The data contain 100,000 to 150,000 clones, approximately 84% of them seen just once; the ten biggest clones take up 2.5% to 4%.

The receptor comes from a man between 50 and 59 years old with urothelial cancer. Sequenced here: PBMCs, sampled around atezolizumab (anti-PD-L1) treatment. The gene calls are TRBV10-1 and TRBJ2-7; D unresolved. The CDR3 loop is CASSEGRSAYEQYF. CDR3 nucleotide sequence: TGCGCCAGCAGTGAGGGTCGGTCGGCCTACGAGCAGTACTTC.